These 25 T cell receptor beta chains were all obtained from the same sample, sequenced in a study of OX40 agonist ivuxolimab in advanced cancers. Assay used: immunoSEQ multiplex PCR; TCRdb lists only in-frame clones, some missing. The table includes 70,000 to 80,000 clones, around 90% detected once. The sequencing used CD4+ or CD8+ T cells sorted from blood, collected in a trial of the OX40 agonist ivuxolimab. Receptors were obtained from an adult with an advanced solid tumor such as melanoma, head and neck, liver or kidney cancer.

The V and J genes are TRBV11-2 and TRBJ2-7; weak D call: TRBD2 (5 bases). Germline lookup yields CDR1 SGHAT and CDR2 FQNNGV. CDR3 length: 14 residues. With 4 bases removed from V and 3 bases from J, the gap between germline ends came to 13 bases. The CDR3 nucleotides read TGTGCCAGCAGCTCCCAGGCTAGCCGCTACGAGCAGTACTTC. This encodes CASSSQASRYEQYF.

The chain couples TRBV6-5 to TRBJ2-2; D unresolved. The CDR3 sequence is 13 residues long. V lost 6 bases to trimming and J lost 4 bases, with 9 bases between them. Germline V gives CDR1 MNHEY, CDR2 SVGAGI. The CDR3, as DNA: TGTGCCAGCAGCCATCCTTCCACCGGGGAGCTGTTTTTT. It is translated as CASSHPSTGELFF.

The CDR3 DNA reads as TGTGCCAGCAGCTCCGTCTTGACAGGGAACGAGCAGTACTTC. Amino acids: CASSSVLTGNEQYF. V usage is TRBV25-1 and J usage is TRBJ2-5; 7 bases are shared with TRBD1. The J call may be incorrect, as the DNA end agrees better with TRBJ2-7. CDR3 length equals 14 residues. CDR1 is MGHDK, CDR2 SYGVNS, per germline.

The rearrangement uses TRBV7-8 and TRBJ1-5; no clear D gene. Germline-derived CDR1 and CDR2 are SGHVS and FQNEAQ. This CDR3 is 13 amino acids long. V lost 0 bases, J lost 7 bases, and 7 bases lay in between. CDR3 sequence (DNA): TGTGCCAGCAGCTTAGCCGAACGACAGCCCCAGCATTTT. This gives the protein CASSLAERQPQHF. Full variable domain (outside the CDR3, taken from reference TRBV7-8 and TRBJ1-5): GAGVSQSPRYKVAKRGQDVALRCDPISGHVSLFWYQQALGQGPEFLTYFQNEAQLDKSGLPSDRFFAERPEGSVSTLKIQRTQQEDSAVYLCASSLAERQPQHFGDGTRLSIL.

The chain couples TRBV7-8 to TRBJ1-1; a weak D match, TRBD1 (5 bases). The V end was cut by 5 bases, the J end by 0 bases, with 10 bases between. This CDR3 comprises 14 residues. Germline V gives CDR1 SGHVS, CDR2 FQNEAQ. The CDR3 DNA follows: TGTGCCAGCAGCCAAGGACATTTGAACACTGAAGCTTTCTTT. Residues: CASSQGHLNTEAFF.

The chain combines TRBV19 with TRBJ1-5; D gene ambiguous. The CDR3 consists of 13 residues. Germline V lookup: CDR1 LNHDA, CDR2 SQIVND (reference sequence). With 5 bases removed from V and 6 bases from J, the gap between germline ends came to 11 bases. CDR3 in DNA: TGTGCCAGTAGTCCGGCCGTCCGTCAGCCCCAGCATTTT. Translation: CASSPAVRQPQHF.

This chain connects TRBV7-2 to TRBJ2-3; the D is unclear. V was shortened by 4 bases and J by 8 bases, with 10 bases between the two germline ends. Germline V CDR1 and CDR2: SGHTA, FQGNSA. The CDR3 length is 12 residues. For the CDR3, the DNA is TGTGCCAGCAGCTACAGCTCGGGTACGCAGTATTTT. Translation gives CASSYSSGTQYF.

This chain connects TRBV7-8 to TRBJ2-1; 7 nucleotides line up with TRBD2. The trim removed 1 base at V and 4 bases at J, leaving 4 bases unmatched. The germline V gene has CDR1 SGHVS and CDR2 FQNEAQ. CDR3 length equals 15 residues. In nucleotides, the CDR3 is TGTGCCAGCAGCTTAGGGGCGGGAGTGTACAATGAGCAGTTCTTC. Residues: CASSLGAGVYNEQFF.

The V and J genes are TRBV19 and TRBJ2-4, with no clear D. The CDR3 runs to 16 residues. Per germline, CDR1 LNHDA and CDR2 SQIVND (reference sequence). The V end was cut by 0 bases, the J end by 0 bases, with 9 bases between. CDR3 in DNA: TGTGCCAGTAGTATAGACGGACGAGGAGCCAAAAACATTCAGTACTTC. Protein sequence: CASSIDGRGAKNIQYF.

The V and J genes are TRBV27 and TRBJ2-5; TRBD2 aligns across 8 bases. The CDR3 loop spans 16 amino acids. Losses at the gene ends were 5 bases for V and 7 bases for J; bases not matched to a gene: 15. CDR1 is MNHEY, CDR2 SMNVEV, per germline (reference sequence). The CDR3 DNA is TGTGCCAGCAGTCCCTCTCAAGCGGGAGTGTCGGGGACCCAGTACTTC. It yields the protein CASSPSQAGVSGTQYF.

The chain carries TRBV18 and TRBJ2-7; 8 bases agree with TRBD1. Germline CDR1 and CDR2: KGHSH and LQKENI. V trimming: 4 bases; J trimming: 2 bases; junction bases outside the gene matches: 1. This CDR3 region has 13 residues. This CDR3 is CASSQGQAYEQYF. As DNA, the CDR3 is TGTGCCAGCTCACAGGGACAGGCCTACGAGCAGTACTTC.

The J gene is TRBJ2-5, the V gene TRBV7-9; unclear D gene. In germline, CDR1 is SEHNR, CDR2 FQNEAQ (reference sequence). This CDR3 has 15 amino acids. V lost 1 base, J lost 4 bases, and 13 bases lay in between. The CDR3 region is CASSLGGSARETQYF. DNA for the CDR3: TGTGCCAGCAGCTTAGGAGGCTCCGCCCGAGAGACCCAGTACTTC.

The V call is TRBV6-5, the J call TRBJ1-6, with a tentative D call TRBD1 (5 bases). Germline V gene lookup returns CDR1 MNHEY and CDR2 SVGAGI. V was clipped by 6 bases and J by 10 bases, with 13 bases between them. CDR3 size: 13 residues. CDR3 DNA sequence: TGTGCCAGCAGACCCGATGGGGGGTCACCCCTCCACTTT. It codes for CASRPDGGSPLHF.

J is TRBJ2-4 and V is TRBV19; no clear D. The CDR3 consists of 16 residues. V lost 3 bases and J lost 1, with 13 bases in between. Germline loops: CDR1 LNHDA, CDR2 SQIVND (reference sequence). CDR3 bases: TGTGCCAGTAGTATTCCCCGTTCCGGGGCCAAAAACATTCAGTACTTC. This sequence encodes CASSIPRSGAKNIQYF.

This rearrangement joins TRBV19 to TRBJ1-2, with 12 bases identical to TRBD1. Germline-derived CDR1 and CDR2 are LNHDA and SQIVND (reference sequence). J gave up 7 bases and V 9 bases, and 12 bases lay outside the gene matches. The CDR3 runs to 15 residues. CDR3 sequence reads: CASTTAGTGGRGYTF. The CDR3 nucleotides read TGTGCCAGCACCACCGCTGGGACAGGGGGCCGTGGCTACACCTTC.

The V call is TRBV10-3, the J call TRBJ2-7; weak D call: TRBD2 (5 bases). The CDR3 has 13 residues. V was pared by 3 bases and J by 9 bases, with 15 bases between. Germline assignment: CDR1 ENHRY and CDR2 SYGVKD. The CDR3 spells CAISDSTSAGQYF. The DNA of the CDR3 is TGTGCCATCAGTGACAGTACCTCCGCGGGGCAGTACTTC.

The chain recombines TRBV11-3 with TRBJ2-7; 9 nucleotides match TRBD2. The germline gives CDR1 SGHNT, CDR2 YENEEA. The CDR3 is 13 amino acids. The trim removed 5 bases at V and 6 bases at J, leaving 5 bases unmatched. CDR3 region: CASSQREVGEQYF. The CDR3 DNA is TGTGCCAGCAGCCAGCGGGAGGTCGGCGAGCAGTACTTC.

This chain links TRBV18 with TRBJ2-1, with TRBD2 identical over 12 bases. V trimming: 3 bases; J trimming: 9 bases; junction bases outside the gene matches: 9. Germline loops: CDR1 KGHSH, CDR2 LQKENI. The CDR3 is made up of 16 amino acids. In nucleotides, the CDR3 is TGTGCCAGCTCACCTACAGCTAGCGGGAGGGAGGGTGAGCAGTTCTTC. Translating it yields CASSPTASGREGEQFF. The full variable domain, its missing parts supplied by reference TRBV18 and TRBJ2-1, is NAGVMQNPRHLVRRRGQEARLRCSPMKGHSHVYWYRQLPEEGLKFMVYLQKENIIDESGMPKERFSAEFPKEGPSILRIQQVVRGDSAAYFCASSPTASGREGEQFFGPGTRLTVL.

The chain employs TRBV30 and TRBJ1-4; D gene uncertain. Between the trimmed V and J ends, which lost 5 bases and 8 bases, there was a span of 9 bases. Germline lookup yields CDR1 GTSNPN and CDR2 SVGIG (reference sequence). This CDR3 is 11 amino acids long. The chain's CDR3 is CAWQVGEKLFF. The DNA of the CDR3 is TGTGCCTGGCAAGTTGGGGAAAAACTGTTTTTT.

The chain combines TRBV10-3 with TRBJ2-7; possibly TRBD2 for D (5 bases). V shed 8 bases and J shed 1 base, with 15 bases lying between them. The germline V gene has CDR1 ENHRY and CDR2 SYGVKD. This CDR3 spans 14 amino acids. DNA for the CDR3: TGTGCCATCTCAGAGGGAGATATGTCCTACGAGCAGTACTTC. Its translation is CAISEGDMSYEQYF.

The chain links TRBV5-1 to TRBJ1-1, with 10 bases aligning to TRBD1. Looked up from germline, CDR1 is SGHRS and CDR2 is YFSETQ. The CDR3 runs 16 residues. The V and J ends lost 0 bases and 4 bases, in that order; junction bases with no gene match: 6. For the CDR3, the DNA is TGCGCCAGCAGCTTGGGGACAGGGGGATCGGGCACTGAAGCTTTCTTT. Amino acids: CASSLGTGGSGTEAFF. The variable domain in full, completed from reference TRBV5-1 and TRBJ1-1, reads KAGVTQTPRYLIKTRGQQVTLSCSPISGHRSVSWYQQTPGQGLQFLFEYFSETQRNKGNFPGRFSGRQFSNSRSEMNVSTLELGDSALYLCASSLGTGGSGTEAFFGQGTRLTVV.

The chain has TRBV5-4 and TRBJ2-4; 9 bases line up with TRBD1. Per germline, CDR1 SGHNT and CDR2 YYREEE (reference sequence). This CDR3 is 14 amino acids long. V was pared by 0 bases and J by 7 bases, with 2 bases of the junction left unmatched. CDR3 region: CASSLGGQGNIQYF. As DNA, the CDR3 is TGTGCCAGCAGCTTGGGGGGACAGGGCAACATTCAGTACTTC.

The genes are TRBV28 and TRBJ1-3, with D unresolved. Trimming cost V 5 bases and J 4 bases, with 15 bases left between them. The germline gives CDR1 MDHEN, CDR2 SYDVKM. This CDR3 is 15 amino acids long. CDR3 nucleotide sequence: TGTGCCAGCAGTCCCAATCTGAGGACGGGAAACACCATATATTTT. Its translation is CASSPNLRTGNTIYF.

This sequence joins TRBV19 and TRBJ1-4; D remains ambiguous. The ends were cut back, 5 bases at V and 4 bases at J, with 11 bases in the middle. Germline V lookup: CDR1 LNHDA, CDR2 SQIVND (reference sequence). The CDR3 is made up of 14 amino acids. The DNA for the CDR3 is TGTGCCAGTAGTTTGGGGTTTGGTAATGAAAAACTGTTTTTT. Translating it yields CASSLGFGNEKLFF.

The genes are TRBV29-1 and TRBJ2-5, with no clear D. The CDR3 spans 14 residues. CDR1 and CDR2 from the germline V gene are SQVTM and ANQGSEA. V was trimmed by 7 bases and J by 1 base, leaving 16 bases between them. DNA for the CDR3: TGCAGCGCCAACTGGCAGCCGGGCCAAGAGACCCAGTACTTC. Encoded protein: CSANWQPGQETQYF.